The source of this TCR beta chain is a study of Ad26.COV2.S vaccination and SARS-CoV-2 variants. The V and J ends lost 4 bases and 4 bases respectively, with 11 bases between them. CDR1 and CDR2 from the germline V gene are GTSNPN and SVGIG (reference sequence). This CDR3 region has 12 residues. Sequencing was performed with immunoSEQ multiplex PCR; in TCRdb, only in-frame clones are kept and a portion is missing. The sample contains fewer than 500,000 clones, 90% of which appear only once. As for treatment: around 19 received Ad26.COV2.S at low or high dose, single or two shots; 5 received placebo; per-sample allocation not given. Vaccine and placebo recipients were sampled on day 63 after the first injection. Donation came from an adult in Boston who was aged 18-55 years.

The receptor was isolated from a person between 18 and 60 years old who received the Ad26.COV2.S COVID-19 vaccine or a placebo. The gene calls are TRBV30 and TRBJ2-7; maybe TRBD1 (7 bases). The material was peripheral blood, obtained in a trial of Ad26.COV2.S vaccine versus placebo. CDR3 residues: CAWTGGRYEQYF. The DNA of the CDR3 is TGTGCCTGGACAGGGGGGAGGTACGAGCAGTACTTC. Complete variable domain (other parts from reference TRBV30 and TRBJ2-7): SQTIHQWPATLVQPVGSPLSLECTVEGTSNPNLYWYRQAAGRGLQLLFYSVGIGQISSEVPQNLSASRPQDRQFILSSKKLLLSDSGFYLCAWTGGRYEQYFGPGTRLTVT.